This T cell receptor beta chain was retrieved from a study of T cell changes during pregnancy in multiple sclerosis. The length of the CDR3 is 16 residues. Germline V gives CDR1 SGHVS, CDR2 FNYEAQ. The V and J ends lost 3 bases and 1 base, in that order; junction bases with no gene match: 5. This table comes from immunoSEQ multiplex PCR, and its TCRdb copy is limited to in-frame clones, with some not included. This table holds 80,000 or so clones, around 94% found once. The source is a female donor in good health, enrolled as a control in a pregnancy study. The input for sequencing was peripheral blood, taken in the second trimester of pregnancy. The V call is TRBV7-6, the J call TRBJ2-5; 10 nucleotides line up with TRBD2. The CDR3 loop is CASSFRLAGRQETQYF. CDR3 DNA sequence: TGTGCCAGCAGCTTCCGACTAGCGGGCCGCCAAGAGACCCAGTACTTC.